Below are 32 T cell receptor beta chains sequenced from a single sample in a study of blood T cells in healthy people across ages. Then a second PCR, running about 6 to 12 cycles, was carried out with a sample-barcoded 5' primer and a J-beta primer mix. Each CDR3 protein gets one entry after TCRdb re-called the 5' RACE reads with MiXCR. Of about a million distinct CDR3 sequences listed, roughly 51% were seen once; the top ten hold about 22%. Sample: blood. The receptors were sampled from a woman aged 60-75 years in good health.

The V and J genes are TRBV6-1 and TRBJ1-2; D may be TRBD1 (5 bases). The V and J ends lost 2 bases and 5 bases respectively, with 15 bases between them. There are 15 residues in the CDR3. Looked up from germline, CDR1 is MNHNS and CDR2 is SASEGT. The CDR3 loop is CASSEPIGTAYGYTF. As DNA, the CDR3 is TGTGCCAGCAGTGAACCAATCGGGACGGCGTATGGCTACACCTTC.

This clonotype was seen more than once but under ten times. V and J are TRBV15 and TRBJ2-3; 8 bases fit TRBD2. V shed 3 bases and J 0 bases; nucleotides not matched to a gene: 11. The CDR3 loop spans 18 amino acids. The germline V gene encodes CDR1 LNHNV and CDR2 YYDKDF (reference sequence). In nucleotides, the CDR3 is TGTGCCACCAGCAGGGAAAGACTAGCGATAAATAGCACAGATACGCAGTATTTT. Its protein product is CATSRERLAINSTDTQYF.

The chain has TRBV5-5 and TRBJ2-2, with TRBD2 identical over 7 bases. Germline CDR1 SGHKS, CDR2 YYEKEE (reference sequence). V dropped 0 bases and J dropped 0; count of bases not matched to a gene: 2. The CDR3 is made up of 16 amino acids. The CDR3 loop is CASSLGAGTNTGELFF. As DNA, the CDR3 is TGTGCCAGCAGCTTGGGAGCGGGAACGAACACCGGGGAGCTGTTTTTT.

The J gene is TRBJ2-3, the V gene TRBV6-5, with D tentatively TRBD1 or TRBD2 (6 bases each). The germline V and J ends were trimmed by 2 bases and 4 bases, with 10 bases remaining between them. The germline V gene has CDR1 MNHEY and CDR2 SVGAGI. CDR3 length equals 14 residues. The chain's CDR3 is CASSYMGGADTQYF. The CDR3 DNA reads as TGTGCCAGCAGTTACATGGGGGGCGCAGATACGCAGTATTTT.

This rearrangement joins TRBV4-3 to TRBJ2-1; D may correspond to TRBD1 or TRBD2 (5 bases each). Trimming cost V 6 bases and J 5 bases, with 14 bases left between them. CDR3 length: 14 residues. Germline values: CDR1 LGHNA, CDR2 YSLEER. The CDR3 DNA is TGCGCCAGCAGGGCGAGGGGCTCAGACAATGAGCAGTTCTTC. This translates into CASRARGSDNEQFF.

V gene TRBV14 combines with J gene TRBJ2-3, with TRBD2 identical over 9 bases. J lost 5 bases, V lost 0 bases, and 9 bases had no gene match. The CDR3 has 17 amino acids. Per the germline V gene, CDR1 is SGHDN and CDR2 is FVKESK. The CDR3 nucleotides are TGTGCCAGCAGCCAAGAAAGACTAGCGGAGTGGGGAGATACGCAGTATTTT. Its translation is CASSQERLAEWGDTQYF.

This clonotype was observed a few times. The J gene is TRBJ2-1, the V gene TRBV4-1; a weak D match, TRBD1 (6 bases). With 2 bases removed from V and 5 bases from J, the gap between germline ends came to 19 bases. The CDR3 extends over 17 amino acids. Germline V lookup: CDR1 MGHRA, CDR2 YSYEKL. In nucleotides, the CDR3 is TGCGCCAGCAGCCAAAGGGGGTCCAAAAAGGTGGACAATGAGCAGTTCTTC. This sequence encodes CASSQRGSKKVDNEQFF.

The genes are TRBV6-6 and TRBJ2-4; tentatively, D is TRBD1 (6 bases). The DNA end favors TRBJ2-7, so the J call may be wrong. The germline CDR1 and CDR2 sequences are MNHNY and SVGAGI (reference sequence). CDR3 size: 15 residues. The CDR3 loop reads CASSPRSGHLHEQYF. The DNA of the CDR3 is TGTGCCAGCAGTCCGCGATCGGGACATCTCCACGAGCAGTACTTC.

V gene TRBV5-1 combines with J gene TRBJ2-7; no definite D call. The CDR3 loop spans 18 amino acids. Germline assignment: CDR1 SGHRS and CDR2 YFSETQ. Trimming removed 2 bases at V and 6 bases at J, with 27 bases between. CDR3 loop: CASSFGRNPPGLRIEQYF. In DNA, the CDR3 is TGCGCCAGCAGCTTTGGACGGAACCCACCCGGTTTAAGAATCGAGCAGTACTTC. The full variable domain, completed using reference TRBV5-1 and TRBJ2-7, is KAGVTQTPRYLIKTRGQQVTLSCSPISGHRSVSWYQQTPGQGLQFLFEYFSETQRNKGNFPGRFSGRQFSNSRSEMNVSTLELGDSALYLCASSFGRNPPGLRIEQYFGPGTRLTVT.

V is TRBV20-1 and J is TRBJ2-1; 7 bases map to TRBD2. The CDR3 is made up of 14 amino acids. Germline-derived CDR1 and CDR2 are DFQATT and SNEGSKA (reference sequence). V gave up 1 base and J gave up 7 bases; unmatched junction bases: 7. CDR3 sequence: CSARGTGGRNEQFF. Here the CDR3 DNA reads TGCAGTGCTAGAGGTACGGGAGGCCGGAATGAGCAGTTCTTC.

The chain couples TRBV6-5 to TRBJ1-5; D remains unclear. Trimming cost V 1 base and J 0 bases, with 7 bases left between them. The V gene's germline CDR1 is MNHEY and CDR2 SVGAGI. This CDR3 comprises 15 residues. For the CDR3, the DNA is TGTGCCAGCAGTTACTTGAGAAATAGCAATCAGCCCCAGCATTTT. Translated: CASSYLRNSNQPQHF.

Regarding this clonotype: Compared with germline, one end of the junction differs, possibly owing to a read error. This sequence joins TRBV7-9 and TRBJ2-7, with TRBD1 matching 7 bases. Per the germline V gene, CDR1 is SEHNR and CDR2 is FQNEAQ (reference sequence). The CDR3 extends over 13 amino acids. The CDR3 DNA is TGTGCCGGCAGCTTGTTGACAGGGAACGAGCAGTACTTC. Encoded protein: CAGSLLTGNEQYF.

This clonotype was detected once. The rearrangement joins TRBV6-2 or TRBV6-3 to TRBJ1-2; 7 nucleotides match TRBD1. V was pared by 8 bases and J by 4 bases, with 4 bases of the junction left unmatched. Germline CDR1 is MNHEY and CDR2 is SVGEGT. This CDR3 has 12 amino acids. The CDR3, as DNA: TGTGCCAGCCAGGGACAGTTCTATGGCTACACCTTC. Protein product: CASQGQFYGYTF.

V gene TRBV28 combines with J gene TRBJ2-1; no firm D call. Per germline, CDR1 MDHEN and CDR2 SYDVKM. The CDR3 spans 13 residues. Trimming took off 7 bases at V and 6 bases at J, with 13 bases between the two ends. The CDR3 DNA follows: TGTGCCAGCACAACTGGCGGAACCAATGAGCAGTTCTTC. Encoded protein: CASTTGGTNEQFF.

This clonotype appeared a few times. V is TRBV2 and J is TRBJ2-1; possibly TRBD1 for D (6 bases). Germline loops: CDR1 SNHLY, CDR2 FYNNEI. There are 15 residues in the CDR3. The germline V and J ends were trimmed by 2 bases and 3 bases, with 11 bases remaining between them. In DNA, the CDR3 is TGTGCCAGCAGTGAATTTGGACAGATCTACAATGAGCAGTTCTTC. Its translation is CASSEFGQIYNEQFF.

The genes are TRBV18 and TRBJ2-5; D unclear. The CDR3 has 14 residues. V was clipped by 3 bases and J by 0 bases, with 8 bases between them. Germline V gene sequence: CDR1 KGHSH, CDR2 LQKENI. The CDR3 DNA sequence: TGTGCCAGCTCACCCCGGACGGACCAAGAGACCCAGTACTTC. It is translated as CASSPRTDQETQYF. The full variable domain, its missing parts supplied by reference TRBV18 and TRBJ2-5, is NAGVMQNPRHLVRRRGQEARLRCSPMKGHSHVYWYRQLPEEGLKFMVYLQKENIIDESGMPKERFSAEFPKEGPSILRIQQVVRGDSAAYFCASSPRTDQETQYFGPGTRLLVL.

The CDR3 spells CASSLRTSGTTDTQYF. The CDR3 DNA reads TGTGCCAGCAGCTTGAGGACTAGTGGGACCACAGATACGCAGTATTTT. This chain connects TRBV14 to TRBJ2-3; 7 positions agree with TRBD2. Germline CDR1 is SGHDN and CDR2 is FVKESK. V was pared by 5 bases and J by 2 bases, with 10 bases of the junction left unmatched. The CDR3 covers 16 residues.

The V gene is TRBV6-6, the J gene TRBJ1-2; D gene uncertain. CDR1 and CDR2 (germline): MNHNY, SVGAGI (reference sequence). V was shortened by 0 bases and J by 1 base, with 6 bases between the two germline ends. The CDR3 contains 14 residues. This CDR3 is CASSYSLNNYGYTF. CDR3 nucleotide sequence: TGTGCCAGCAGTTACTCGCTGAATAACTATGGCTACACCTTC.

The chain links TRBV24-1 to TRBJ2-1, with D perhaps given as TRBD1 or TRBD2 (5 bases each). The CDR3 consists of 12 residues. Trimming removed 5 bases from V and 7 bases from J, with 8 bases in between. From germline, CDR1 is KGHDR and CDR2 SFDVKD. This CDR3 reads CATSGWGNEQFF. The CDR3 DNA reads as TGTGCCACCAGTGGATGGGGGAATGAGCAGTTCTTC.

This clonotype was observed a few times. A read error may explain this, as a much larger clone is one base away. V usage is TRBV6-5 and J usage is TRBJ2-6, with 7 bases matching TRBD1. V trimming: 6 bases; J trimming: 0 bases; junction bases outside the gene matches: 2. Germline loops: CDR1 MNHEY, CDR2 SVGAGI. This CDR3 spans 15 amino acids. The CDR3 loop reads CASRRDSSGANVLTF. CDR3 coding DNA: TGTGCCAGCAGACGGGACAGCTCTGGGGCCAACGTCCTGACTTTC.

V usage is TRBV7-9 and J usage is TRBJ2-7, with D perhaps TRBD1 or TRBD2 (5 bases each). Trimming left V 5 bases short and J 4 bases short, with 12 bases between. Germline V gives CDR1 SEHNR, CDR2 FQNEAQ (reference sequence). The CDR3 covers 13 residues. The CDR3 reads CASSHGAAYEQYF. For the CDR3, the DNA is TGTGCCAGCAGCCACGGGGCAGCTTACGAGCAGTACTTC.

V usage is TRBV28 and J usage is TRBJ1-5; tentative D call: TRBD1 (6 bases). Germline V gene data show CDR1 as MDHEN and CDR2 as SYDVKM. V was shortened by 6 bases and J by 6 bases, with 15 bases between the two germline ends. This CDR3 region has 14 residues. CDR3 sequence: CASSGSQGTQPQHF. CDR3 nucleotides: TGTGCCAGCAGCGGATCACAGGGAACTCAGCCCCAGCATTTT.

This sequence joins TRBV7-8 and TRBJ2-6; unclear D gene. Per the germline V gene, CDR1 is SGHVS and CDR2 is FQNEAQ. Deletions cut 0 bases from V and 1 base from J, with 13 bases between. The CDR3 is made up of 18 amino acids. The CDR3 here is CASSLAELWGSGANVLTF. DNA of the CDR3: TGTGCCAGCAGCTTAGCGGAGTTGTGGGGTTCTGGGGCCAACGTCCTGACTTTC.

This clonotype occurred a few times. This chain's CDR3 is CASSEPTAFF. The DNA of the CDR3 is TGTGCCAGCAGTGAACCGACAGCTTTCTTT. V is TRBV6-1 and J is TRBJ1-1; D uncertain. Trimming took off 2 bases at V and 10 bases at J, with 5 bases between the two ends. There are 10 residues in the CDR3. Germline V gene lookup returns CDR1 MNHNS and CDR2 SASEGT.

CDR3 DNA: TGTGCCAGCATTTCCGTGGCTAGCGGGAGTTTACAATCCTACGAGCAGTACTTC. Its protein is CASISVASGSLQSYEQYF. The J gene is TRBJ2-7, the V gene TRBV28, with TRBD2 identical over 10 bases. This CDR3 has 18 amino acids. With 7 bases clipped from V and 1 base from J, the junction kept 16 bases outside the gene matches. The germline gives CDR1 MDHEN, CDR2 SYDVKM.

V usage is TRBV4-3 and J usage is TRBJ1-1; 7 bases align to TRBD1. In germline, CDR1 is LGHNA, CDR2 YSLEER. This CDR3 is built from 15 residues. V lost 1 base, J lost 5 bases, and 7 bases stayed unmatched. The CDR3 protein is CASSQVYRGSTEAFF. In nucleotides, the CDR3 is TGCGCCAGCAGCCAAGTGTACAGGGGCAGTACTGAAGCTTTCTTT.

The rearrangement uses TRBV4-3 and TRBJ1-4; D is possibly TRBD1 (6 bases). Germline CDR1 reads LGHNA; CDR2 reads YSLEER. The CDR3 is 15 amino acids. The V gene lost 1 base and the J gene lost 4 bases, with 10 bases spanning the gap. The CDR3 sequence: CASSQAGANNEKLFF. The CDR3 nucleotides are TGCGCCAGCAGCCAAGCAGGGGCCAATAATGAAAAACTGTTTTTT.

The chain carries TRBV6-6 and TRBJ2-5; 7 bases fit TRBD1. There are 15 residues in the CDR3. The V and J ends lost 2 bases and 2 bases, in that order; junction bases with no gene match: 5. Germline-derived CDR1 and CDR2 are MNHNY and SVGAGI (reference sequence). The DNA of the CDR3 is TGTGCCAGCAGTTACATGAGACAGGGTCAAGAGACCCAGTACTTC. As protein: CASSYMRQGQETQYF.

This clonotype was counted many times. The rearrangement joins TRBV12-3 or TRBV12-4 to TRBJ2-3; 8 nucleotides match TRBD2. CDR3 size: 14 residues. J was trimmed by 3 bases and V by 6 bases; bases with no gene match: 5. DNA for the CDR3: TGTGCCAGCAGCCCCGGGACTAGAACAGATACGCAGTATTTT. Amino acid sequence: CASSPGTRTDTQYF.

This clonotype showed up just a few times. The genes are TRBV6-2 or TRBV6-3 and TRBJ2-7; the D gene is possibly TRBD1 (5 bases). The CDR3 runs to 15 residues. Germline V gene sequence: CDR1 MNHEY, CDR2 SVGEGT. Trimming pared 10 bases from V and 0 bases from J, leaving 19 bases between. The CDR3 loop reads CATGGMTANSYEQYF. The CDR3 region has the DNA TGTGCCACCGGTGGAATGACAGCTAACTCCTACGAGCAGTACTTC.

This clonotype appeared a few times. CDR3 residues: CASSFTGGANVLTF. CDR3 DNA: TGTGCCAGCAGCTTCACAGGTGGGGCCAACGTCCTGACTTTC. This chain joins TRBV7-2 and TRBJ2-6; D may be TRBD1 (5 bases). Germline V gives CDR1 SGHTA, CDR2 FQGNSA. Trimming pared 3 bases from V and 3 bases from J, leaving 6 bases between. The CDR3 is 14 amino acids.

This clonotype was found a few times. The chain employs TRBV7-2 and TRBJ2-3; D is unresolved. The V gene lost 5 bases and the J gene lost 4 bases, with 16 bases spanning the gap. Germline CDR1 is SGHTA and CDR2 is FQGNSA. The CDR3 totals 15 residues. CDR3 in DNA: TGTGCCAGCAGCGCCCAAGGAATGGGCCCAGATACGCAGTATTTT. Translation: CASSAQGMGPDTQYF.